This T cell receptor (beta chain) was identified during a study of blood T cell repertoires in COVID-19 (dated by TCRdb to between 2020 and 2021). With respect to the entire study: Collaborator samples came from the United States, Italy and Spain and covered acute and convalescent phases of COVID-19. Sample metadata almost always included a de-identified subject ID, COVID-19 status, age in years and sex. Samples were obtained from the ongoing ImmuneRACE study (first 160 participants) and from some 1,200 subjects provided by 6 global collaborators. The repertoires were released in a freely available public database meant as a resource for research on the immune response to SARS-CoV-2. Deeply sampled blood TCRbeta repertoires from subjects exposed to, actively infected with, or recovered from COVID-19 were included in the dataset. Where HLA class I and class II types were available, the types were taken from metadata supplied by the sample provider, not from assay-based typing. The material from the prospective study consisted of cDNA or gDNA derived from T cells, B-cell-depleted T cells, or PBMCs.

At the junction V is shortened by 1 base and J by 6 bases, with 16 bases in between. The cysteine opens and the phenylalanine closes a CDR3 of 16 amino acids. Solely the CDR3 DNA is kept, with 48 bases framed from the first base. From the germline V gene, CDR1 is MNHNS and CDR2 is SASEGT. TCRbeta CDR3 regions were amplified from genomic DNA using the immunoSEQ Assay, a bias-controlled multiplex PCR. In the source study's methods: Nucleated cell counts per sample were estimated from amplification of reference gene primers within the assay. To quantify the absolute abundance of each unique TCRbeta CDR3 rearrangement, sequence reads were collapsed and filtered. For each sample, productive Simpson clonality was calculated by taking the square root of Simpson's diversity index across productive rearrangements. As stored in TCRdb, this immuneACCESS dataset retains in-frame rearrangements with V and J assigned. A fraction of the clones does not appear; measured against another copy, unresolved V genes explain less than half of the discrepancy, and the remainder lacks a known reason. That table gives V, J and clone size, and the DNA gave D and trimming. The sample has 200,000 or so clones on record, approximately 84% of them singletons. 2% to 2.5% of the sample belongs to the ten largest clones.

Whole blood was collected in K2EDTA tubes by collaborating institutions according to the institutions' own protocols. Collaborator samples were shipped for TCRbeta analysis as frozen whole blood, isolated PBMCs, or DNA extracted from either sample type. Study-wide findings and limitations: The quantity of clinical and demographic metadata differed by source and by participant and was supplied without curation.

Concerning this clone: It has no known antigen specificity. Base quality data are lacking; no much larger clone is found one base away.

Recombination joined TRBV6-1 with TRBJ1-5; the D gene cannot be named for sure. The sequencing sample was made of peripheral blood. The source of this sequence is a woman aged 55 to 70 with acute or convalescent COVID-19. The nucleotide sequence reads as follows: TGTGCCAGCAGTGAAGGGGAGGCTTTGCAGCGTCAGCCCCAGCATTTT. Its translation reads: CASSEGEALQRQPQHF.